The clone carrying this T cell receptor (beta chain) appeared once. The sample comes from a study of OX40 agonist ivuxolimab in advanced cancers. For the study at large: The study gave patients intravenous ivuxolimab at 0.01 to 10 mg/kg every 2 weeks. Participants, 75% to 85% male, averaged roughly 60 years of age, ranging from roughly 23 to 90.

Samples of blood were obtained at baseline, on cycle 4 day 1, and on cycle 7 day 1. V was shortened by 8 bases and J by 5 bases, with 19 bases between the two germline ends. The CDR3 loop spans 14 amino acids. Per germline, CDR1 MNHNS and CDR2 SASEGT. The repertoire was sequenced with immunoSEQ multiplex PCR; TCRdb's copy has only in-frame clones and lacks some. Among roughly 35,000 clones listed, about 81% were seen once. The source was CD4+ or CD8+ T cells sorted from blood, collected in a trial of the OX40 agonist ivuxolimab. This TCR derives from an adult with an advanced solid tumor such as melanoma, head and neck, liver or kidney cancer. V gene TRBV6-1 combines with J gene TRBJ2-7; D gene uncertain. As DNA, the CDR3 is TGTGCCAGCCGTCCAGGAAGGGTCTTGGACGAGCAGTACTTC. Translating it yields CASRPGRVLDEQYF.